A selection of T cell receptor beta chains follows, all from one sample in a study of neurological immune-mediated disorders. A single record per CDR3 protein comes from TCRdb applying MiXCR to the 5' RACE reads. The top ten hold 6% to 9.5% of the sample, which has around 70,000 distinct CDR3 sequences, 5.2% seen once. Sequenced material: PBMCs. The receptors here all came from a man aged 18 to 30 with multiple sclerosis. Both conserved end residues are part of each CDR3. The order of the fields is V gene, J gene, D gene, clone size, CDR3 DNA, CDR3 protein. A D gene is named only where the DNA matches it firmly. Size is omitted from some rows. Given values are once, few, many or a class for expanded clones.

V: TRBV27; J: TRBJ2-7; D: TRBD2; size: .; DNA: TGTGCCAGCAGTTTGGCGCTAGCGGGAGAAGAGCAGTACTTC; CDR3: CASSLALAGEEQYF
V: TRBV6-6; J: TRBJ2-6; D: .; size: many; DNA: TGTGCCAGCAGTTACCCCGGGGCCAACGTCCTGACTTTC; CDR3: CASSYPGANVLTF
V: TRBV5-1; J: TRBJ2-5; D: TRBD1; size: many; DNA: TGCGCCAGCAGCTCGGACAGGCGAGAGACCCAGTACTTC; CDR3: CASSSDRRETQYF
V: TRBV20-1; J: TRBJ2-1; D: .; size: many; DNA: TGCAGTGCTGGAGAGTCCGGGACCCAGCGCTGGTATGAGCAGTTCTTC; CDR3: CSAGESGTQRWYEQFF
V: TRBV5-1; J: TRBJ2-7; D: TRBD1; size: many; DNA: TGCGCCAGCAGCTTGGATGGACAGGGGTTCGAGCAGTACTTC; CDR3: CASSLDGQGFEQYF
V: TRBV7-9; J: TRBJ2-1; D: TRBD2; size: many; DNA: TGTGCCAGCAGCTTAGGCCGGGGGGGGAGCTCCTACAATGAGCAGTTCTTC; CDR3: CASSLGRGGSSYNEQFF
V: TRBV4-3; J: TRBJ2-6; D: .; size: many; DNA: TGCGCCAGCAGCCAAACTTCCTCTGGGGCCAACGTCCTGACTTTC; CDR3: CASSQTSSGANVLTF
V: TRBV20-1; J: TRBJ2-3; D: .; size: many; DNA: TGCAGTGCTAGCCCCTCCTTAGGCGCTAGCACAGATACGCAGTATTTT; CDR3: CSASPSLGASTDTQYF
V: TRBV6-5; J: TRBJ2-7; D: TRBD1; size: many; DNA: TGTGCCAGCAGATCGGGACAGGGGGCCAGCTACGAGCAGTACTTC; CDR3: CASRSGQGASYEQYF
V: TRBV6-2/TRBV6-3; J: TRBJ1-1; D: .; size: many; DNA: TGTGCCAGCAGTTACGTGACAGCGGGCACTGAAGCTTTCTTT; CDR3: CASSYVTAGTEAFF
V: TRBV29-1; J: TRBJ2-1; D: .; size: many; DNA: TGCAGCGTTGACTGGTCCAATGAGCAGTTCTTC; CDR3: CSVDWSNEQFF
V: TRBV4-3; J: TRBJ2-1; D: TRBD1; size: .; DNA: TGCGCCAGCAGCCAAGGGGGTAGGACAGGGGGTCTCAATGAGCAGTTCTTC; CDR3: CASSQGGRTGGLNEQFF
V: TRBV12-3/TRBV12-4; J: TRBJ1-4; D: TRBD1; size: many; DNA: TGTGCCAGCAGAGACCTGACAGGGACTGAGAATGAAAAACTGTTTTTT; CDR3: CASRDLTGTENEKLFF
V: TRBV20-1; J: TRBJ2-5; D: TRBD2; size: many; DNA: TGCAGTGCTAGAGGAGTTTTGGTTCAGGGACTAGACACGAAAGAGACCCAGTACTTC; CDR3: CSARGVLVQGLDTKETQYF
V: TRBV3-1; J: TRBJ2-7; D: .; size: many; DNA: TGTGCCAGCAGCCAAGGGACAGTCTCCTACGAGCAGTACTTC; CDR3: CASSQGTVSYEQYF
V: TRBV7-2; J: TRBJ1-5; D: .; size: .; DNA: TGTGCCAGCAGCTTAGGGTTGTCAGGGAGCAATCAGCCCCAGAATTTT; CDR3: CASSLGLSGSNQPQNF
V: TRBV13; J: TRBJ1-6; D: .; size: many; DNA: TGTGCCAGCAGCTCCCGATTGAGCTCCTATAATTCACCCCTCAACTTT; CDR3: CASSSRLSSYNSPLNF
V: TRBV7-2; J: TRBJ2-3; D: .; size: many; DNA: TGTGCCAGCAGGAGGGGGGGGGCTACGCAGTATTTT; CDR3: CASRRGGATQYF
V: TRBV29-1; J: TRBJ2-7; D: .; size: many; DNA: TGCAGCGTTGAAGATTCGCAAAGGCCGTACTTC; CDR3: CSVEDSQRPYF
V: TRBV5-1; J: TRBJ2-3; D: .; size: many; DNA: TGCGCCAGCAGCTTGGTTATGGGAGATGGCACAGATACGCAGTATTTT; CDR3: CASSLVMGDGTDTQYF
V: TRBV11-2; J: TRBJ2-5; D: .; size: many; DNA: TGTGCCAGCGGCAGTAGTATGACCCAGTACTTC; CDR3: CASGSSMTQYF
V: TRBV5-1; J: TRBJ2-7; D: TRBD2; size: many; DNA: TGCGCCAGCAGCTTGGGGCTTAGCGGGGGACGGGGCATGACCAACTCCTACGAGCAGTACTTC; CDR3: CASSLGLSGGRGMTNSYEQYF
V: TRBV9; J: TRBJ2-3; D: .; size: many; DNA: TGTGCCAGCAGCCCCCGGTCCTTTGGAGATACGCAGTATTTT; CDR3: CASSPRSFGDTQYF
V: TRBV20-1; J: TRBJ2-7; D: TRBD2; size: many; DNA: TGCAGTGCTAGAACCGCAGAGCGGCGGGGGTCTTACGAGCAGTACTTC; CDR3: CSARTAERRGSYEQYF